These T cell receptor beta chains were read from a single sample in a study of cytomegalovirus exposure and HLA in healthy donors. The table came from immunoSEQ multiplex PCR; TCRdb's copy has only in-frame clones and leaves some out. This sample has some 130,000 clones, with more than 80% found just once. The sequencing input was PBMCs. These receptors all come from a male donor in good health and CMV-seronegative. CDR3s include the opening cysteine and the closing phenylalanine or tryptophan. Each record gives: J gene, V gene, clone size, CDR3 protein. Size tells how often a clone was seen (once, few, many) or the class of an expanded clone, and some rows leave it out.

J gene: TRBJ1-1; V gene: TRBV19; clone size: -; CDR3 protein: CASSMLQGRAEAFF
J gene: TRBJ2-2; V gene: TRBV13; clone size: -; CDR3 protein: CASSYPGLAGPTGELFF
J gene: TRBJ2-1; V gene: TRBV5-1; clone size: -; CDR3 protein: CASSPDSLQLRAHNEQFF
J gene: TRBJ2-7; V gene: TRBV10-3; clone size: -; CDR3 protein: CAISDSSYEQYF
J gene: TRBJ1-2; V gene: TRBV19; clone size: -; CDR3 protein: CASRGEGEPNYGYTF
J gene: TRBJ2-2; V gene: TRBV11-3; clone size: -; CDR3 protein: CASSLGVTGGTGELFF
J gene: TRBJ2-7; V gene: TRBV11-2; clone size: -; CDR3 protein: CASSLGAGGEQYF
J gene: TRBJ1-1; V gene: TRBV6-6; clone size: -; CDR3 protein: CASSYVQGLRVTEAFF
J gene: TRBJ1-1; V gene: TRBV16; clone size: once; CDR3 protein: CASSQKPGAEAFF
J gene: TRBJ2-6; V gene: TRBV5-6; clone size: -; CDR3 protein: CASTLAGSSSGANGLTF